The 17 T cell receptor beta chains below come from one sample, sequenced in a study of chemoradiotherapy in HPV16-positive cancers. The repertoire was sequenced with immunoSEQ multiplex PCR; TCRdb's copy has only in-frame clones and lacks some. The sample lists about 14,000 clones, approximately 72% occurring once. This sample was gathered from a patient who underwent chemoradiotherapy. These receptors were collected from a human donor with HPV-associated anogenital cancer.

In its sample, this clone was seen once. The chain recombines TRBV6-5 with TRBJ1-5; D is uncertain. CDR3 size: 13 residues. Germline CDR1 reads MNHEY; CDR2 reads SVGAGI. Trimming removed 2 bases from V and 1 base from J, with 3 bases in between. The CDR3 is CASSYGSNQPQHF. The DNA of the CDR3 is TGTGCCAGCAGTTACGGCAGCAATCAGCCCCAGCATTTT.

The chain uses TRBV2 and TRBJ1-1; D is ambiguous. The CDR3 totals 12 residues. Germline V gene data show CDR1 as SNHLY and CDR2 as FYNNEI. V gave up 9 bases and J gave up 2 bases, with 10 bases separating them. The CDR3 protein is CASAKGNTEAFF. The CDR3 coding sequence is TGTGCCAGTGCGAAGGGAAACACTGAAGCTTTCTTT.

V usage is TRBV10-1 and J usage is TRBJ2-7, with D uncertain. V lost 0 bases and J 5 bases, leaving 11 bases between the germline ends. In germline, CDR1 is WNHNN, CDR2 SYGVQD (reference sequence). The CDR3 loop spans 14 amino acids. In nucleotides, the CDR3 is TGCGCCAGCAGTGAGTCCCACAGACCCCACGAGCAGTACTTC. The encoded protein is CASSESHRPHEQYF.

V and J are TRBV19 and TRBJ2-7; perhaps TRBD1 as D (5 bases). Between the trimmed V and J ends, which lost 6 bases and 3 bases, there was a span of 18 bases. The CDR3 totals 15 residues. The germline gives CDR1 LNHDA, CDR2 SQIVND (reference sequence). Here the CDR3 reads CASSPDTGSSYEQYF. CDR3 DNA sequence: TGTGCCAGTAGCCCAGACACAGGATCGAGCTACGAGCAGTACTTC.

The V call is TRBV5-1, the J call TRBJ2-1; 8 positions match TRBD2. The junction had 10 bases not matched to a gene; V was cut back by 4 bases and J by 7 bases. Looked up from germline, CDR1 is SGHRS and CDR2 is YFSETQ. This CDR3 is 15 amino acids long. The CDR3 region is CASSQSTGTRNEQFF. The CDR3 nucleotides read TGCGCCAGCAGCCAATCCACCGGGACTAGAAATGAGCAGTTCTTC.

As to this clone: At one end the junction does not follow the germline gene, possibly because of a read error. In the same sample, other DNA sequences code for this CDR3. V gene TRBV4-1 combines with J gene TRBJ1-2, with D maybe TRBD1 (6 bases). Germline V gene lookup returns CDR1 MGHRA and CDR2 YSYEKL. The length of the CDR3 is 14 residues. CDR3 region: CASSQRTVNYGYTF. The CDR3, as DNA: TGCGCCAGCAGCCAGAGGACAGTAAACTATGGCTATACCTTC.

The CDR3 nucleotides are TGTGCCAGCAGTTACCAGGACGCTAACACTGAAGCTTTCTTT. It specifies CASSYQDANTEAFF. The gene calls are TRBV6-5 and TRBJ1-1; D is unresolved. CDR3 length equals 14 residues. Deletions cut 2 bases from V and 2 bases from J, with 9 bases between. The germline CDR1 and CDR2 sequences are MNHEY and SVGAGI.

The V gene is TRBV4-2, the J gene TRBJ1-5; TRBD1 agrees at 8 bases. Germline values: CDR1 LGHNA, CDR2 YNFKEQ. The CDR3 has 15 amino acids. V dropped 3 bases and J dropped 4; count of bases not matched to a gene: 5. CDR3: CASSQETGVNQPQHF. The CDR3, as DNA: TGTGCCAGCAGCCAGGAGACAGGGGTGAATCAGCCCCAGCATTTT.

The CDR3 reads CASSLAGTGGPETQYF. CDR3 in DNA: TGTGCCAGCAGCTTAGCCGGGACCGGGGGCCCAGAGACCCAGTACTTC. The chain links TRBV7-6 to TRBJ2-5; D is possibly TRBD1 or TRBD2 (6 bases each). The CDR3 length is 16 residues. Germline CDR1 and CDR2: SGHVS and FNYEAQ. Deletions cut 0 bases from V and 4 bases from J, with 15 bases between.

V gene TRBV4-1 combines with J gene TRBJ2-2; D is undetermined. Trimming stripped 0 bases from V and 1 base from J, with 9 bases between. This CDR3 is built from 16 residues. Germline CDR1 is MGHRA and CDR2 is YSYEKL. For the CDR3, the DNA is TGCGCCAGCAGCCAAGATAGGCACCGGAACACCGGGGAGCTGTTTTTT. Encoded protein: CASSQDRHRNTGELFF.

The chain uses TRBV7-8 and TRBJ1-1; 11 nucleotides match TRBD1. The CDR3 contains 16 residues. Germline values: CDR1 SGHVS, CDR2 FQNEAQ. The junction had 6 bases not matched to a gene; V was cut back by 2 bases and J by 4 bases. The CDR3 spells CASSLFGTGGITEAFF. DNA for the CDR3: TGTGCCAGCAGCTTATTCGGGACAGGGGGTATCACTGAAGCTTTCTTT.

The gene calls are TRBV10-3 and TRBJ2-5; 7 positions match TRBD1. In germline, CDR1 is ENHRY, CDR2 SYGVKD. Trimming took 6 bases from V and 3 from J; bases not matched to a gene: 4. This CDR3 is built from 13 residues. CDR3 loop: CAISGTVEETQYF. CDR3 bases: TGTGCCATCAGCGGGACAGTGGAAGAGACCCAGTACTTC.

The rearrangement uses TRBV11-2 and TRBJ2-3; no definite D call. V was clipped by 6 bases and J by 5 bases, with 3 bases between them. This CDR3 spans 10 amino acids. Germline V gene lookup returns CDR1 SGHAT and CDR2 FQNNGV. The CDR3 DNA reads as TGTGCCAGCAGTGTAGATACGCAGTATTTT. Its protein is CASSVDTQYF.

The V gene is TRBV7-9, the J gene TRBJ2-1; TRBD1 matches 10 bases. Per germline, CDR1 SEHNR and CDR2 FQNEAQ (reference sequence). With 3 bases clipped from V and 6 bases from J, the junction kept 11 bases outside the gene matches. This CDR3 comprises 17 residues. This CDR3 reads CASSFSGGTGARNEQFF. The CDR3, as DNA: TGTGCCAGCAGCTTTAGCGGCGGGACAGGGGCCCGCAATGAGCAGTTCTTC.

The genes are TRBV30 and TRBJ2-6; the match to TRBD1 covers 9 bases. CDR1 and CDR2 (germline): GTSNPN, SVGIG (reference sequence). The junction had 10 bases not matched to a gene; V was cut back by 7 bases and J by 0 bases. The CDR3 has 17 amino acids. The CDR3 loop is CAYYRGRLSSGANVLTF. In DNA form, the CDR3 reads TGTGCCTATTACAGGGGGCGATTAAGCTCTGGGGCCAACGTCCTGACTTTC.

The CDR3 region has the DNA TGTGCCAGCAGTGATCTGTTTGGGGAGCAGTACTTC. It specifies CASSDLFGEQYF. This chain links TRBV6-1 with TRBJ2-7; D is undetermined. Germline V gives CDR1 MNHNS, CDR2 SASEGT. CDR3 length: 12 amino acids. The V and J ends lost 3 bases and 7 bases respectively, with 10 bases between them.

This sequence joins TRBV12-5 and TRBJ1-2; TRBD1 might be the D (5 bases). The V gene's germline CDR1 is LGHNT and CDR2 FRNRAP. Trimming shortened V by 5 bases and J by 3 bases, and 13 bases separated the two germline ends. The CDR3 covers 14 residues. The CDR3 bases are TGTGCTAGTGGTCAAGGCCGAGGGGACTATGGCTACACCTTC. Its protein product is CASGQGRGDYGYTF.